This is a list of T cell receptor beta chains from one sample in a study of T cells after yellow fever vaccination. TCRdb reprocessed the 5' RACE reads via MiXCR and lists one record per CDR3 protein. The table has some 420,000 distinct CDR3 sequences, around 20% seen once. Sequenced here: PBMCs, sampled before the yellow fever booster vaccination. The origin of the receptors is a man aged 18 to 35 who received the YFV17D yellow fever vaccine. Both conserved end residues are part of each CDR3. The D gene is left open where the match is weak. Only part of the rows carry a size: once, few, many, or a class if the clone is expanded.

J gene,D gene,clone size,V gene,CDR3 protein,CDR3 DNA
TRBJ1-4,-,few,TRBV10-3,CAAGQSNEKLFF,TGTGCCGCCGGACAGTCTAATGAAAAACTGTTTTTT
TRBJ2-1,TRBD1,few,TRBV9,CASSVMDRTVHEQFF,TGTGCCAGCAGCGTCATGGACAGGACGGTCCATGAGCAGTTCTTC
TRBJ1-2,-,-,TRBV7-9,CASSVSSIGDGYTF,TGTGCCAGCAGCGTGAGTTCAATTGGGGACGGCTACACCTTC
TRBJ2-2,-,few,TRBV5-1,CASSLAGGHYTGELFF,TGCGCCAGCAGCTTGGCCGGGGGACATTACACCGGGGAGCTGTTTTTT
TRBJ2-4,TRBD1,few,TRBV4-1,CASSQPGQEVKNIQYF,TGCGCCAGCAGCCAACCGGGACAGGAGGTCAAAAACATTCAGTACTTC
TRBJ2-7,-,many,TRBV20-1,CSASTTGSREQYF,TGCAGTGCTAGTACGACAGGCTCCCGGGAGCAGTACTTC
TRBJ2-1,TRBD2,few,TRBV6-5,CASSYLLAGGPRYNEQFF,TGTGCCAGCAGTTACTTACTAGCGGGGGGGCCCCGCTACAATGAGCAGTTCTTC
TRBJ2-1,-,many,TRBV28,CASSTPGREQFF,TGTGCCAGCAGTACACCAGGACGTGAGCAGTTCTTC
TRBJ1-3,-,-,TRBV4-1,CASSSWASGNTIYF,TGCGCCAGCAGCTCCTGGGCATCGGGAAACACCATATATTTT
TRBJ1-2,TRBD1,-,TRBV4-3,CASSQDSRDRGLHGYTF,TGCGCCAGCAGCCAAGATAGCCGGGACAGGGGGTTGCACGGCTACACCTTC
TRBJ2-2,-,-,TRBV12-3/TRBV12-4,CASSFAGRGTGELFF,TGTGCCAGCAGTTTTGCGGGGAGAGGGACCGGGGAGCTGTTTTTT
TRBJ1-2,-,-,TRBV6-5,CASSPDRRNYGYTF,TGTGCCAGCAGCCCCGACAGACGTAACTATGGCTACACCTTC
TRBJ1-2,TRBD1,-,TRBV20-1,CSARDPDRAFYGYTF,TGCAGTGCTAGAGACCCTGACAGGGCCTTCTATGGCTACACCTTC
TRBJ1-6,-,-,TRBV6-2/TRBV6-3,CASSYFRVAASSPLHF,TGTGCCAGCAGTTACTTCAGGGTTGCAGCAAGCTCACCCCTCCACTTT
TRBJ1-5,-,-,TRBV12-3/TRBV12-4,CASRWTDQPQHF,TGTGCCAGCAGGTGGACTGATCAGCCCCAGCATTTT
TRBJ1-6,TRBD1,-,TRBV6-6,CASRPTGDNSPLHF,TGTGCCAGCAGGCCAACAGGGGATAATTCACCCCTCCACTTT
TRBJ2-2,TRBD2,-,TRBV20-1,CSARDPSGGAGTGELFF,TGCAGTGCTAGAGATCCTAGCGGGGGGGCTGGTACCGGGGAGCTGTTTTTT
TRBJ1-2,-,few,TRBV12-3/TRBV12-4,CASEGPNYGYTF,TGTGCCAGCGAGGGGCCGAACTATGGCTACACCTTC
TRBJ2-5,TRBD1,few,TRBV27,CASSTRGDRAYQETQYF,TGTGCCAGCAGTACCCGGGGGGACAGGGCGTACCAAGAGACCCAGTACTTC
TRBJ1-2,-,-,TRBV5-1,CASSPDVDGKYGYTF,TGCGCCAGCAGCCCGGACGTGGACGGTAAATATGGCTACACCTTC
TRBJ1-4,-,few,TRBV5-1,CASSSALGNEKLFF,TGCGCCAGCAGCTCGGCCTTGGGGAATGAAAAACTGTTTTTT
TRBJ1-1,-,-,TRBV7-9,CASSLPRDGTEAFF,TGTGCCAGCAGCTTGCCCAGGGATGGCACTGAAGCTTTCTTT
TRBJ2-5,-,-,TRBV24-1,CATSDSRGGETQYF,TGTGCCACCAGTGATTCCCGGGGAGGAGAGACCCAGTACTTC
TRBJ2-5,TRBD2,few,TRBV5-4,CASRFGPGLSEETQYF,TGTGCCAGCAGGTTCGGGCCGGGACTAAGTGAAGAGACCCAGTACTTC
TRBJ2-7,-,-,TRBV24-1,CATSELLRTGRASYEQYF,TGTGCCACCAGTGAGCTTCTCCGGACAGGGAGGGCTTCCTACGAGCAGTACTTC
TRBJ2-7,-,-,TRBV6-2/TRBV6-3,CASSSWAYEQYF,TGTGCCAGCAGTTCCTGGGCCTACGAGCAGTACTTC
TRBJ2-3,TRBD1,-,TRBV12-3/TRBV12-4,CASSTWGQSTDTQYF,TGTGCCAGCAGTACCTGGGGACAGAGCACAGATACGCAGTATTTT
TRBJ2-1,TRBD2,-,TRBV12-3/TRBV12-4,CASSLEGTSVHYEQFF,TGTGCCAGCAGTTTAGAAGGGACTAGCGTTCATTATGAGCAGTTCTTC
TRBJ2-3,TRBD1,-,TRBV5-1,CASSTFSTGSSTDTQYF,TGCGCCAGCAGCACATTCTCGACAGGGTCTAGCACAGATACGCAGTATTTT
TRBJ1-2,-,-,TRBV29-1,CSVARDGIGYTF,TGCAGCGTCGCCCGGGACGGTATTGGCTACACCTTC
TRBJ2-3,-,-,TRBV29-1,CSVKRAGPSTDTQYF,TGCAGCGTTAAAAGGGCAGGGCCAAGCACAGATACGCAGTATTTT
TRBJ1-1,-,-,TRBV9,CASSVLGVAGTEAFF,TGTGCCAGCAGCGTATTAGGGGTCGCCGGCACTGAAGCTTTCTTT
TRBJ2-1,TRBD2,-,TRBV7-9,CASSFAGETQFF,TGTGCCAGCAGCTTTGCGGGGGAGACCCAGTTCTTC
TRBJ1-2,TRBD1,-,TRBV15,CATSRDVQGVGGYTF,TGTGCCACCAGCAGAGATGTACAGGGGGTTGGTGGCTACACCTTC
TRBJ2-5,-,-,TRBV6-5,CASSSRRLETQYF,TGTGCCAGCAGTTCGAGACGCCTGGAGACCCAGTACTTC
TRBJ1-1,-,-,TRBV28,CASSFQGIEAFF,TGTGCCAGCAGTTTTCAGGGGATTGAAGCTTTCTTT
TRBJ1-5,-,few,TRBV20-1,CSAEQWGQPQHF,TGCAGTGCGGAGCAATGGGGCCAGCCCCAGCATTTT
TRBJ1-1,-,few,TRBV5-6,CASSYQGRHTEAFF,TGTGCCAGCAGCTATCAGGGGAGGCACACTGAAGCTTTCTTT
TRBJ1-2,-,-,TRBV6-1,CASSGRVVYGYTF,TGTGCCAGCAGTGGGAGGGTAGTCTATGGCTACACCTTC
TRBJ2-1,-,-,TRBV29-1,CSVAGGQGNEQFF,TGCAGCGTCGCAGGAGGTCAGGGGAATGAGCAGTTCTTC
TRBJ2-3,-,few,TRBV11-2,CASSLEMGSDTQYF,TGTGCCAGCAGCCTCGAGATGGGATCAGATACGCAGTATTTT
TRBJ2-5,-,many,TRBV20-1,CSAAGQETQYF,TGCAGTGCTGCGGGACAAGAGACCCAGTACTTC
TRBJ2-3,TRBD2,-,TRBV29-1,CSVASGGYTDTQYF,TGCAGCGTTGCTAGCGGGGGCTACACAGATACGCAGTATTTT